The 20 T cell receptor beta chains below were found in one sample sequenced in a study of blood T cells in healthy people across ages. Sample-barcoded 5' priming and a J-beta primer mix drove a second PCR of about 7 to 12 cycles. One entry per CDR3 protein, called by TCRdb with MiXCR from the 5' RACE reads. The table lists some 1.6 million distinct CDR3 sequences, roughly 32% of them singletons. Sequences were obtained from blood. These receptors were obtained from a woman aged 25 to 39 in good health.

The table lists this clonotype with many counts. CDR3 DNA sequence: TGCGCCAGCAGCTTGAGGACAGGGGACACCTACGAGCAGTACTTC. Its protein is CASSLRTGDTYEQYF. This chain uses TRBV5-1 with TRBJ2-7; TRBD1 matches at 9 bases. J was trimmed by 2 bases and V by 1 base; bases with no gene match: 4. Germline V gene data show CDR1 as SGHRS and CDR2 as YFSETQ. The CDR3 runs 15 residues.

The table lists this clonotype with a few counts. The chain joins TRBV12-3 or TRBV12-4 to TRBJ1-6; 8 positions agree with TRBD1. With V trimmed by 6 bases and J by 8 bases, 6 bases remained unmatched. The CDR3 contains 14 residues. CDR3 DNA: TGTGCCAGCAGCCCGGACAGGGACCATTCACCCCTCCACTTT. Amino acids: CASSPDRDHSPLHF.

This clonotype appeared a few times. The V gene is TRBV28, the J gene TRBJ2-1; TRBD1 matches at 8 bases. Looked up from germline, CDR1 is MDHEN and CDR2 is SYDVKM. J lost 6 bases, V lost 4 bases, and 5 bases had no gene match. This CDR3 spans 14 amino acids. CDR3 in amino acids: CASSSAGTGNEQFF. The CDR3 region has the DNA TGTGCCAGCAGTTCCGCCGGGACAGGCAATGAGCAGTTCTTC.

This chain joins TRBV9 and TRBJ2-3; D not resolved. V lost 4 bases to trimming and J lost 0 bases, with 12 bases between them. The germline V gene encodes CDR1 SGDLS and CDR2 YYNGEE. The CDR3 loop spans 15 amino acids. Here the CDR3 DNA reads TGTGCCAGCAGCAAAGGATGGTTGAGCACAGATACGCAGTATTTT. Its protein is CASSKGWLSTDTQYF.

The CDR3, as DNA: TGCAGCGTTTACAGGGTGAGGAACACTGAAGCTTTCTTT. Translation gives CSVYRVRNTEAFF. The rearrangement links TRBV29-1 to TRBJ1-1; a possible D gene is TRBD1 (6 bases). Germline V CDR1 and CDR2: SQVTM, ANQGSEA. The V end lost 5 bases, the J end lost 1 base, and 11 bases lay between the germline ends. The CDR3 totals 13 residues.

The chain has TRBV15 and TRBJ1-1, with D hard to call. Germline values: CDR1 LNHNV, CDR2 YYDKDF (reference sequence). The V gene lost 0 bases and the J gene lost 3 bases, with 5 bases spanning the gap. The CDR3 has 13 amino acids. The CDR3 DNA sequence: TGTGCCACCAGCAGAGAAGTGTACACTGAAGCTTTCTTT. Its translation is CATSREVYTEAFF.

The CDR3, as DNA: TGCGCCAGCAGCTTGGATTCTCGGTTAGCTAACTATGGCTACACCTTC. It specifies CASSLDSRLANYGYTF. The gene calls are TRBV5-1 and TRBJ1-2; D is unresolved. Per germline, CDR1 SGHRS and CDR2 YFSETQ. The V end lost 0 bases, the J end lost 0 bases, and 12 bases lay between the germline ends. The CDR3 is made up of 16 amino acids. Based on the CDR3 plus reference TRBV5-1 and TRBJ1-2, the full variable domain is KAGVTQTPRYLIKTRGQQVTLSCSPISGHRSVSWYQQTPGQGLQFLFEYFSETQRNKGNFPGRFSGRQFSNSRSEMNVSTLELGDSALYLCASSLDSRLANYGYTFGSGTRLTVV.

This sequence joins TRBV30 and TRBJ2-5; weak D call: TRBD2 (7 bases). The last part of the DNA fits TRBJ2-7 better; the J call may be wrong. The CDR3 is made up of 11 amino acids. Germline lookup yields CDR1 GTSNPN and CDR2 SVGIG (reference sequence). The CDR3 here is CAWRRGGEQYF. The CDR3 DNA reads TGTGCCTGGAGAAGGGGGGGCGAGCAGTACTTC.

This clonotype was detected only a few times. The CDR3 DNA follows: TGTGCCAGCAGGATGCTAGCGGGGGGTGGAGGGGATACGCAGTATTTT. It encodes CASRMLAGGGGDTQYF. The V and J genes are TRBV6-1 and TRBJ2-3, with TRBD2 identical over 11 bases. CDR1 and CDR2 from the germline V gene are MNHNS and SASEGT. Unmatched junction bases numbered 11, after V lost 6 bases and J lost 6 bases. This CDR3 comprises 16 residues.

The gene calls are TRBV29-1 and TRBJ2-5, with 13 bases aligning to TRBD2. The V gene end was trimmed by 7 bases and the J gene end by 0 bases; junction bases not matched to a gene: 8. Germline V gives CDR1 SQVTM, CDR2 ANQGSEA. CDR3 size: 16 residues. The CDR3 here is CSGTSGGSRYQETQYF. Here the CDR3 DNA reads TGCAGCGGGACTAGCGGGGGTTCCCGTTACCAAGAGACCCAGTACTTC.

This clonotype was picked up a small number of times. V usage is TRBV20-1 and J usage is TRBJ2-1; 10 bases are a match to TRBD2. Unmatched junction bases numbered 10, after V lost 5 bases and J lost 0 bases. The CDR3 is 17 residues long. Germline CDR1 DFQATT, CDR2 SNEGSKA (reference sequence). The CDR3, as DNA: TGCAGTGCTTTCGGACTAGCGGTAAAGAGCTCCTACAATGAGCAGTTCTTC. Its protein product is CSAFGLAVKSSYNEQFF.

Points on this clonotype: One end of the junction does not line up with germline, which may come from a read error. The rearrangement links TRBV27 to TRBJ2-7; D ambiguous. The CDR3 sequence is 16 residues long. Germline assignment: CDR1 MNHEY and CDR2 SMNVEV (reference sequence). The CDR3 DNA is TGTACCAGCACCCCCTCAGTCGGCGATAGCTCCTACGAGCAGTACTTC. Translated: CTSTPSVGDSSYEQYF.

The V call is TRBV9, the J call TRBJ1-1; TRBD1 might be the D (6 bases). This CDR3 is 16 amino acids long. The ends were cut back, 2 bases at V and 3 bases at J, with 17 bases in the middle. Germline V gives CDR1 SGDLS, CDR2 YYNGEE. CDR3 bases: TGTGCCAGCAGCGTCACGGGGGGGGCGGAGGACACTGAAGCTTTCTTT. Translating it yields CASSVTGGAEDTEAFF.

The J gene is TRBJ2-1, the V gene TRBV6-6; D is perhaps TRBD1 or TRBD2 (5 bases each). The CDR3 sequence is 17 residues long. The V end was cut by 4 bases, the J end by 6 bases, with 22 bases between. From germline, CDR1 is MNHNY and CDR2 SVGAGI (reference sequence). CDR3 bases: TGTGCCAGCAGTTTCCGGACCGGGACCTTGGGGATCAATGAGCAGTTCTTC. Its protein product is CASSFRTGTLGINEQFF.

This chain connects TRBV5-5 to TRBJ1-2, with 11 bases matching TRBD1. The V gene's germline CDR1 is SGHKS and CDR2 YYEKEE (reference sequence). The ends lost 4 bases at V and 8 bases at J; junction bases unmatched: 7. The CDR3 is 14 amino acids. CDR3: CASSPDRGLRGYTF. Written as DNA, the CDR3 is TGTGCCAGCAGCCCGGACAGGGGGCTTCGCGGCTACACCTTC.

This clonotype was counted only a few times. This rearrangement joins TRBV6-9 to TRBJ2-3, with 13 bases identical to TRBD2. Trimming cost V 5 bases and J 7 bases; bases outside gene matches: 9. Germline assignment: CDR1 MNHGY and CDR2 SVAAGI. The CDR3 has 16 residues. The CDR3 here is CASSHLLAGGAHTQYF. The CDR3 coding sequence is TGTGCCAGCAGTCACCTACTAGCGGGAGGGGCCCATACGCAGTATTTT.

This clonotype has ten or more counts. The genes are TRBV29-1 and TRBJ2-6, with D unclear. This CDR3 is 15 amino acids long. Germline V gene data show CDR1 as SQVTM and CDR2 as ANQGSEA. The V end lost 2 bases, the J end lost 0 bases, and 8 bases lay between the germline ends. The CDR3 loop is CSVEKGRSGANVLTF. The CDR3 coding sequence is TGCAGCGTTGAAAAGGGTCGCTCTGGGGCCAACGTCCTGACTTTC.

This rearrangement joins TRBV7-9 to TRBJ2-1, with D possibly being TRBD1 or TRBD2 (6 bases each). The germline V and J ends were trimmed by 6 bases and 7 bases, with 19 bases remaining between them. Germline assignment: CDR1 SEHNR and CDR2 FQNEAQ (reference sequence). This CDR3 region has 15 residues. The CDR3 here is CASSPERGPRNEQFF. The CDR3 nucleotides are TGTGCCAGCAGTCCTGAACGGGGGCCAAGGAATGAGCAGTTCTTC. Full variable domain (missing parts from reference TRBV7-9 and TRBJ2-1): DTGVSQNPRHKITKRGQNVTFRCDPISEHNRLYWYRQTLGQGPEFLTYFQNEAQLEKSRLLSDRFSAERPKGSFSTLEIQRTEQGDSAMYLCASSPERGPRNEQFFGPGTRLTVL.

This clonotype was found many times. The genes are TRBV6-4 and TRBJ2-2; 7 nucleotides agree with TRBD1. J lost 5 bases, V lost 5 bases, and 2 bases had no gene match. This CDR3 is built from 13 residues. CDR1 MRHNA and CDR2 SNTAGT come from the germline V gene. CDR3 in amino acids: CASSRQGTGELFF. The CDR3 coding sequence is TGTGCCAGCAGTCGACAGGGAACCGGGGAGCTGTTTTTT.

Points on this clonotype: An end of the junction differs from the germline gene, which may be a read error. The chain has TRBV15 and TRBJ2-1; D is perhaps TRBD2 (6 bases). This CDR3 region has 16 residues. Germline assignment: CDR1 LNHNV and CDR2 YYDKDF (reference sequence). The CDR3 loop is CVTSRDSSGEYREQFF. The CDR3 coding sequence is TGTGTCACCAGCAGAGATTCGTCGGGGGAGTACCGGGAGCAGTTCTTC.